The T cell receptor beta chain described here comes from a study of tumor and adjacent non-tumor tissue in lung cancer. On the study more broadly: Patients comprised roughly 12 adenocarcinoma, a couple of squamous cell carcinoma and 1 small cell lung cancer. Aged about 30 to 85 years, patients included fewer than 11 men and about five women with stage I to III disease. Whole-study results and caveats: Top 100 clones took a larger repertoire share in normal lung. Tumor tissue had significantly higher TCR diversity than normal lung.

Germline CDR1 reads SGHRS; CDR2 reads YFSETQ. The CDR3 runs to 15 residues. To note about this clonotype: What it recognizes is unknown. Being one base from a much bigger clone, this may be a read error.

RNA was extracted from bulk tissue without any cell sorting. Three rounds of nested PCR, following a modified ARM-PCR protocol, produced the TCRbeta library. TCRdb analysed the multiplex PCR reads with MiXCR anew, one entry per CDR3 protein. Among under 95,000 distinct CDR3 sequences, approximately 57% were seen once, and the ten largest hold around 15%. The chain employs TRBV5-1 and TRBJ2-4; D is unclear. The sequenced material came from lung tumor tissue. The source is an older man with non-small cell lung cancer. The CDR3 nucleotides are TGCGCCAGCAGCACTGCAGGAGTAGCCAGAAACATTCAGTACTTC. Residues: CASSTAGVARNIQYF.